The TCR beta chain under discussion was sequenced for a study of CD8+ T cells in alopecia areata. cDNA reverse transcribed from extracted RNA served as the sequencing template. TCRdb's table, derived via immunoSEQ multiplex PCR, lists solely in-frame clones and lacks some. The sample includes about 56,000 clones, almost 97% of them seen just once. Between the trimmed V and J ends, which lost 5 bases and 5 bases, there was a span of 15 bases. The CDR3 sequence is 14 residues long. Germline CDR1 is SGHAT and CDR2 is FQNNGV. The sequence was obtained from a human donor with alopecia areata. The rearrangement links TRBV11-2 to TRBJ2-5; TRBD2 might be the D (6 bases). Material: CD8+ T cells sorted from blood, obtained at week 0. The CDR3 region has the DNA TGTGCCAGCAGCCCAACGGGACTTTGGGAGACCCAGTACTTC. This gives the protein CASSPTGLWETQYF.